This T cell receptor (beta chain) stems from a study of cytomegalovirus exposure and HLA in healthy donors. A remark on this clone: Its antigen is unknown.

CDR3 length equals 12 residues. V gave up 6 bases and J gave up 1 base; unmatched junction bases: 1. Germline values: CDR1 SQVTM, CDR2 ANQGSEA. 13 Jbeta primers and 60 Vbeta primers were used for the PCR. Original handling: Counted up in a later analysis, unique TCR beta chains came to about 80 million, with around 10 million shared. Method: immunoSEQ multiplex PCR; TCRdb's copy keeps in-frame clones and lacks some. V and J calls and clone size come straight from that table; D and trimming were deduced from the DNA. The repertoire consists of around 80,000 clones, with 78% occurring once and the leading ten covering almost 6%. Study-level results: Reportedly, HLA-A and HLA-B alleles of most subjects were accurately predicted from TCR beta. Most observed TCR sequences were rare, whereas some public TCRs were detected in many donors.

J is TRBJ2-3 and V is TRBV29-1; 7 bases map to TRBD1. The TCR was taken from a man between 18 and 29 years old in good health and CMV-seropositive. Source material: PBMCs. The CDR3 nucleotides are TGCAGCGTGGGGACAGGCACAGATACGCAGTATTTT. It yields the protein CSVGTGTDTQYF.